The 24 T cell receptor beta chains reported below all come from one sample, sequenced in a study of shared clonotypes between healthy human individuals. Some clones are missing from TCRdb's copy, which holds only in-frame ones; the method was immunoSEQ multiplex PCR. The table lists roughly 2.4 million clones, around 95% of them singletons, with around 0.13% in the top ten. Input material: naive CD4+ T cells sorted from blood. Noted subset: CD45RA+ positively selected. Every receptor here comes from a man in his late teens or twenties in good health.

V and J are TRBV19 and TRBJ2-6; no firm D call. V was clipped by 7 bases and J by 0 bases, with 22 bases between them. CDR1 is LNHDA and CDR2 is SQIVND in the germline V gene (reference sequence). CDR3 length equals 19 residues. The CDR3 spells CASTALSGVIRSGANVLTF. DNA for the CDR3: TGTGCCAGTACCGCCCTTTCGGGTGTAATCCGCTCTGGGGCCAACGTCCTGACTTTC.

The J gene is TRBJ1-3, the V gene TRBV28, with D possibly matching TRBD1 (6 bases). CDR1 MDHEN and CDR2 SYDVKM come from the germline V gene. The CDR3 has 14 amino acids. The V gene lost 8 bases and the J gene lost 3 bases, with 14 bases spanning the gap. CDR3 bases: TGTGCCAGCGGGGGCGGGGCGCGTGGAAACACCATATATTTT. Its translation is CASGGGARGNTIYF.

The chain joins TRBV4-1 to TRBJ1-6, with 9 nucleotides matching TRBD1. The germline V gene has CDR1 MGHRA and CDR2 YSYEKL. CDR3 length: 17 residues. J was trimmed by 8 bases and V by 0 bases; bases with no gene match: 8. As DNA, the CDR3 is TGCGCCAGCAGCCAAGATCCGGGAGGACAGGGGTATTCACCCCTCCACTTT. This gives the protein CASSQDPGGQGYSPLHF.

This chain uses TRBV28 with TRBJ2-7; TRBD1 might be the D (7 bases). The CDR3 spans 15 residues. The V end lost 8 bases, the J end lost 1 base, and 18 bases lay between the germline ends. Germline assignment: CDR1 MDHEN and CDR2 SYDVKM. The CDR3 sequence: CASGGGTVNSYEQYF. The CDR3 nucleotides read TGTGCCAGCGGTGGGGGGACAGTGAATTCCTACGAGCAGTACTTC.

The CDR3 bases are TGCGCCAGCAGCCCGGGGGCCCAAGAGACCCAGTACTTC. Its translation is CASSPGAQETQYF. The chain joins TRBV5-1 to TRBJ2-5; D possibly matches TRBD1 or TRBD2 (6 bases each). V gave up 4 bases and J gave up 1 base, with 8 bases separating them. CDR3 size: 13 residues. Per the germline V gene, CDR1 is SGHRS and CDR2 is YFSETQ.

The chain is built from TRBV5-1 and TRBJ1-6; 9 bases align to TRBD1. Trimming removed 4 bases from V and 7 bases from J; junction bases left unmatched: 9. CDR1 is SGHRS and CDR2 is YFSETQ in the germline V gene. The CDR3 spans 16 residues. The CDR3 loop reads CASSLPRTGENSPLHF. The CDR3 bases are TGCGCCAGCAGCCTCCCCCGGACAGGGGAGAATTCACCCCTCCACTTT.

This chain uses TRBV7-2 with TRBJ2-1; a possible D gene is TRBD1 (8 bases). In germline, CDR1 is SGHTA, CDR2 FQGNSA. Trimming shortened V by 3 bases and J by 7 bases, and 16 bases separated the two germline ends. There are 15 residues in the CDR3. The CDR3 DNA is TGTGCCAGCAGCTTCGACAGGGGAGGGAAAAATGAGCAGTTCTTC. Its protein is CASSFDRGGKNEQFF.

The rearrangement uses TRBV7-9 and TRBJ2-3; unclear D gene. CDR3 length: 16 amino acids. With 0 bases removed from V and 3 bases from J, the gap between germline ends came to 13 bases. Germline V gene data show CDR1 as SEHNR and CDR2 as FQNEAQ (reference sequence). The CDR3 nucleotides read TGTGCCAGCAGCTTAGCTGGAGTTGTTGGGACAGATACGCAGTATTTT. Protein product: CASSLAGVVGTDTQYF.

The V gene is TRBV11-3, the J gene TRBJ2-1; TRBD1 might be the D (6 bases). From germline, CDR1 is SGHNT and CDR2 YENEEA. Trimming shortened V by 0 bases and J by 2 bases, and 8 bases separated the two germline ends. This CDR3 has 15 amino acids. This CDR3 is CASSLDGGPYNEQFF. The CDR3 DNA sequence: TGTGCCAGCAGCTTAGATGGGGGCCCCTACAATGAGCAGTTCTTC.

The genes are TRBV30 and TRBJ1-3; no reliable D call. The CDR3 is 12 amino acids. V was cut by 3 bases and J by 6 bases, with 9 bases left in between. Germline loops: CDR1 GTSNPN, CDR2 SVGIG (reference sequence). The CDR3 reads CAWRGSSNTIYF. The CDR3 DNA reads TGTGCCTGGAGGGGATCGTCAAACACCATATATTTT.

The genes are TRBV5-4 and TRBJ2-7; D gene unclear. Germline V gene lookup returns CDR1 SGHNT and CDR2 YYREEE (reference sequence). V was trimmed by 6 bases and J by 2 bases, leaving 12 bases between them. The CDR3 totals 13 residues. CDR3 loop: CASTVGRTYEQYF. The CDR3 coding sequence is TGTGCCAGCACCGTAGGACGTACCTACGAGCAGTACTTC.

The CDR3 DNA is TGTGCCATCAGTATAGGGGTTACCTCTATGAACACTGAAGCTTTCTTT. This sequence encodes CAISIGVTSMNTEAFF. V is TRBV10-3 and J is TRBJ1-1; possibly TRBD1 for D (5 bases). Per the germline V gene, CDR1 is ENHRY and CDR2 is SYGVKD. The CDR3 has 16 amino acids. Between the trimmed V and J ends, which lost 5 bases and 0 bases, there was a span of 16 bases.

This chain connects TRBV6-5 to TRBJ2-1; possibly TRBD2 for D (5 bases). V lost 0 bases, J lost 9 bases, and 15 bases lay in between. CDR1 and CDR2 (germline): MNHEY, SVGAGI. The CDR3 contains 15 residues. CDR3 nucleotides: TGTGCCAGCAGTTACTCATCGCCGCCCCGGGGTGAGCAGTTCTTC. It codes for CASSYSSPPRGEQFF.

The chain uses TRBV30 and TRBJ1-6; possibly TRBD1 for D (5 bases). Germline values: CDR1 GTSNPN, CDR2 SVGIG (reference sequence). V dropped 1 base and J dropped 5 bases, with 9 bases sitting between them. The CDR3 extends over 14 amino acids. Written as DNA, the CDR3 is TGTGCCTGGAGTGGACAGATCAATAATTCACCCCTCCACTTT. It yields the protein CAWSGQINNSPLHF.

This sequence joins TRBV6-1 and TRBJ2-7; 11 bases are a match to TRBD1. V shed 6 bases, J shed 5 bases, and the junction held 6 bases outside the gene matches. The germline V gene encodes CDR1 MNHNS and CDR2 SASEGT. The CDR3 is 14 amino acids. CDR3 amino acids: CASRPGQGVHEQYF. The CDR3 DNA follows: TGTGCCAGCAGGCCGGGACAGGGGGTCCACGAGCAGTACTTC.

V usage is TRBV7-2 and J usage is TRBJ2-6; 9 nucleotides match TRBD1. The trim removed 7 bases at V and 0 bases at J, leaving 10 bases unmatched. Germline V gene sequence: CDR1 SGHTA, CDR2 FQGNSA. This CDR3 comprises 18 residues. The CDR3 is CASNGRDRENSGANVLTF. Written as DNA, the CDR3 is TGTGCCAGCAACGGCAGGGACAGGGAAAACTCTGGGGCCAACGTCCTGACTTTC.

The chain has TRBV7-9 and TRBJ2-3; possibly TRBD1 or TRBD2 for D (5 bases each). This CDR3 has 15 residues. Germline CDR1 SEHNR, CDR2 FQNEAQ (reference sequence). The CDR3 reads CAPTRGAGNADTQYF. DNA of the CDR3: TGTGCGCCAACGAGGGGCGCCGGGAATGCAGATACGCAGTATTTT.

This clone was detected once. In the same sample, other DNA sequences code for this CDR3. This chain links TRBV7-2 with TRBJ1-5; D is undetermined. The CDR3 runs to 14 residues. Germline CDR1 and CDR2: SGHTA and FQGNSA. V was trimmed by 2 bases and J by 5 bases, leaving 10 bases between them. CDR3 in DNA: TGTGCCAGCAGCTTAAGGGTTGGGGATCAGCCCCAGCATTTT. Its protein is CASSLRVGDQPQHF.

This clone showed up just once. CDR3: CASSLITGRPNQPQHF. The CDR3 coding sequence is TGTGCCAGCAGCTTGATTACAGGGCGGCCGAATCAGCCCCAGCATTTT. The chain joins TRBV7-8 to TRBJ1-5, with a tentative D call TRBD1 (6 bases). The CDR3 spans 16 residues. Germline CDR1 reads SGHVS; CDR2 reads FQNEAQ. V shed 3 bases and J shed 4 bases, with 16 bases lying between them.

Comments on this clone: Other DNA sequences in this sample translate to the same CDR3. V and J are TRBV19 and TRBJ1-5; D perhaps matches TRBD1 (5 bases). Looked up from germline, CDR1 is LNHDA and CDR2 is SQIVND (reference sequence). V lost 4 bases, J lost 4 bases, and 5 bases lay in between. The CDR3 extends over 12 amino acids. The CDR3: CASSRGNQPQHF. Here the CDR3 DNA reads TGTGCCAGTAGTAGGGGGAATCAGCCCCAGCATTTT. Complete variable domain (other parts from reference TRBV19 and TRBJ1-5): DGGITQSPKYLFRKEGQNVTLSCEQNLNHDAMYWYRQDPGQGLRLIYYSQIVNDFQKGDIAEGYSVSREKKESFPLTVTSAQKNPTAFYLCASSRGNQPQHFGDGTRLSIL.

The chain has TRBV10-3 and TRBJ1-2, with TRBD1 identical over 9 bases. Germline CDR1 and CDR2: ENHRY and SYGVKD. The CDR3 is 15 amino acids. V lost 2 bases, J lost 8 bases, and 9 bases stayed unmatched. The CDR3 bases are TGTGCCATCAGTGAGCTGGGACAGGGTCTAGGCGGCTACACCTTC. Protein sequence: CAISELGQGLGGYTF.

Of note for this clone: Other DNA sequences of this sample code for an identical CDR3. The chain couples TRBV11-2 to TRBJ2-5; tentatively, D is TRBD2 (5 bases). The germline V gene has CDR1 SGHAT and CDR2 FQNNGV. The CDR3 is 12 amino acids. V lost 2 bases and J lost 5, with 6 bases in between. The CDR3 reads CASSLTGETQYF. For the CDR3, the DNA is TGTGCCAGCAGCTTAACGGGGGAGACCCAGTACTTC.

V and J are TRBV7-2 and TRBJ1-1; D gene ambiguous. This CDR3 spans 15 amino acids. The V gene lost 1 base and the J gene lost 1 base, with 10 bases spanning the gap. Germline assignment: CDR1 SGHTA and CDR2 FQGNSA. Here the CDR3 DNA reads TGTGCCAGCAGCTTAGTAGTGGGTACGAACACTGAAGCTTTCTTT. Translation gives CASSLVVGTNTEAFF. The whole variable domain, filled in from reference TRBV7-2 and TRBJ1-1, reads GAGVSQSPSNKVTEKGKDVELRCDPISGHTALYWYRQSLGQGLEFLIYFQGNSAPDKSGLPSDRFSAERTGGSVSTLTIQRTQQEDSAVYLCASSLVVGTNTEAFFGQGTRLTVV.

The chain employs TRBV21-1 and TRBJ2-3. TRBV21-1 corresponds to a pseudogene. This CDR3 contains 17 residues. The CDR3 DNA sequence: TGTGCCAGCAGCAAGACATTTCCGGACGGGCGCCTAGATACGCAGTATTTT. Translation: CASSKTFPDGRLDTQYF.